This TCR beta chain was sequenced during a study of cytomegalovirus exposure and HLA in healthy donors. The primer mix had 60 Vbeta and 13 Jbeta primers. Original analysis: Around 83 million unique TCR beta chains, 9 million to 12 million shared, were counted in a later analysis. Assay: immunoSEQ multiplex PCR; the TCRdb copy retains only in-frame clones and omits some. Clone size and the V and J calls come from that table; the DNA yielded D and trimming. This table has 100,000 to 150,000 clones, over 75% appearing once. Worth noting for this clone: The antigen remains undetermined.

Study observations and caveats: The investigators catalogued some 150 TCR beta chains as cytomegalovirus-associated. A reported reduction in N-insertions relative to the approximately 670-donor mean was seen in an Asian-associated ancestry cluster in a later analysis. High specificity and sensitivity for cytomegalovirus status were reported for the classifier.

This CDR3 has 12 amino acids. Germline V gives CDR1 SGHRS, CDR2 YFSETQ. V gave up 4 bases and J gave up 0 bases, with 4 bases separating them. The TCR comes from a male donor in good health and CMV-seropositive. This sequence joins TRBV5-1 and TRBJ1-1; no reliable D call. The sample taken for sequencing was PBMCs. The CDR3 coding sequence is TGCGCCAGCAGCCAGATGAACACTGAAGCTTTCTTT. It codes for CASSQMNTEAFF.